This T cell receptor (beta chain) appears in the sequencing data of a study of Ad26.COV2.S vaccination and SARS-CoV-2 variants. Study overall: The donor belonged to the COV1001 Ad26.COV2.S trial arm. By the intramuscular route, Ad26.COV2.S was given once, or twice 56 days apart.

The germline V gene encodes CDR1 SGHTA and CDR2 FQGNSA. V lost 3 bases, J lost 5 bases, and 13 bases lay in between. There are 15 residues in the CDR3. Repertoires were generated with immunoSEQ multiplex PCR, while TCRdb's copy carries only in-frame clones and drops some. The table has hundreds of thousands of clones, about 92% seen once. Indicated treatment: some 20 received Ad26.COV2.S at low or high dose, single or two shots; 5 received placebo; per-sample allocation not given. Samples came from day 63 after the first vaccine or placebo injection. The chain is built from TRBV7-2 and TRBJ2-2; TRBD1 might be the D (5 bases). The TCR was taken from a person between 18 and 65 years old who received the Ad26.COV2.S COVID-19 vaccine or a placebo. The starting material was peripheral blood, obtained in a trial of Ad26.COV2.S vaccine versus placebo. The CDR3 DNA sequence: TGTGCCAGCAGCTTTGGCAGGGTACGGACCGGGGAGCTGTTTTTT. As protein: CASSFGRVRTGELFF.